This T cell receptor (beta chain) stems from a study of blood T cell repertoires in COVID-19. The overall study: The United States, Italy and Spain supplied acute and convalescent COVID-19 samples. PBMCs, B-cell-depleted T cells, or T cells provided the cDNA or gDNA that made up the material.

CDR3 length equals 15 residues. With 2 bases clipped from V and 4 bases from J, the junction kept 5 bases outside the gene matches. The germline V gene has CDR1 GTSNPN and CDR2 SVGIG (reference sequence). Source study methods: Quantification of nucleated cells was approximated via reference gene primer amplification. Data came from immunoSEQ multiplex PCR; TCRdb stores just in-frame clones and leaves some out. V, J and clone size derive from that table, while D and trimming were established from the DNA sequence. The profile covers 150,000 to 200,000 clones, with 70% to 90% appearing a single time and just under 2.5% taken by the ten largest.

The sample consisted of peripheral blood. V is TRBV30 and J is TRBJ1-4; TRBD1 aligns across 9 bases. This receptor was identified in a man aged 35-49 years with active or convalescent COVID-19. For the CDR3, the DNA is TGTGCCTGGAGTACAGGGGGCGCTTTTAATGAAAAACTGTTTTTT. Protein sequence: CAWSTGGAFNEKLFF.